This TCR beta chain comes out of a study of CD8+ T cells in alopecia areata. The wider study: Each recipient was a roughly 7-11-week-old female C3H/HeJ mouse given skin from an approximately 6-13-month-old C3H/HeJ donor with spontaneous alopecia.

Study-wide findings and caveats: Compared with mice, patients displayed less clear TCR sharing, possibly for HLA-related reasons.

The CDR3 consists of 13 residues. Germline CDR1 and CDR2: LGHNA and YNLKQL (reference sequence). Cells pooled from cutaneous lymph nodes were sorted on CD4, CD8alpha, NKG2D, NKG2ACE and other markers. This clone was detected only a few times. Its specificity is not known. Genes here carry mouse names. The read ends 4 residues shy of where the CDR3 ends; the end is completed using the germline J gene. The same CDR3 arises from other DNA sequences in this sample as well. Following extraction, RNA underwent reverse transcription to cDNA, which served as the sequencing template. Profiled with immunoSEQ multiplex PCR; TCRdb holds only in-frame clones, not every one. The sample is made up of around 300,000 clones, none counted only once.

This sequence originates from a C3H/HeJ mouse with alopecia areata. This strain's MHC haplotype is H2-k. The sequenced material came from CD4+ T cells sorted from a lymph node. The chain recombines TRBV5 with TRBJ1-1, with D possibly TRBD1 on 6 matching bases. Incomplete CDR3 DNA: TGTGCCAGCAGCCAAGATGGGACAACA. Its protein product is CASSQDGTT. The complete CDR3 reads CASSQDGTTEVFF.